The 16 T cell receptor beta chains listed next were all sequenced from one sample in a study of blood T cell repertoires in COVID-19 (dated by TCRdb to 2020 to 2022). Libraries were constructed by the immunoSEQ multiplex PCR assay. TCRdb limited this immuneACCESS table to in-frame rearrangements with V and J called. A share of clones is missing; checked studies link under half to unresolved V genes, and the rest is unexplained. The sample includes under 450,000 clones, with around 83% observed a single time. Over 4.5% of the sample goes to the ten largest clones. Sequenced input: PBMCs or T cells enriched from blood (not recorded which). The receptors were sampled from a woman between 45 and 65 years old who had recovered from COVID-19.

This clone was recorded only once. The V gene is TRBV30, the J gene TRBJ2-2; no clear D. Between the trimmed V and J ends, which lost 0 bases and 5 bases, there was a span of 10 bases. CDR3 length: 14 amino acids. CDR1 GTSNPN and CDR2 SVGIG come from the germline V gene (reference sequence). The DNA for the CDR3 is TGTGCCTGGAGTGTATTGCCCGGGACCGGGGAGCTGTTTTTT. This codes for CAWSVLPGTGELFF.

The rearrangement joins TRBV10-3 to TRBJ2-7; 10 bases fit TRBD1. Per germline, CDR1 ENHRY and CDR2 SYGVKD. After removal of 0 bases from V and 6 bases from J, the junction contained 2 bases not matched to a gene. There are 14 residues in the CDR3. The CDR3 nucleotides are TGTGCCATCAGTGAGTCAGACAGGGGGCTCGAGCAGTACTTC. This translates into CAISESDRGLEQYF.

This chain links TRBV30 with TRBJ1-2; D might be TRBD1 (5 bases). The germline V gene encodes CDR1 GTSNPN and CDR2 SVGIG (reference sequence). CDR3 size: 15 residues. The germline V and J ends were trimmed by 0 bases and 0 bases, with 11 bases remaining between them. CDR3 protein: CAWSVLEGTNYGYTF. The CDR3 nucleotides are TGTGCCTGGAGTGTACTGGAGGGGACTAACTATGGCTACACCTTC.

The chain links TRBV5-6 to TRBJ2-3; a weak D match, TRBD2 (5 bases). V lost 3 bases and J 5 bases, leaving 22 bases between the germline ends. CDR1 and CDR2 from the germline V gene are SGHDT and YYEEEE. The CDR3 extends over 17 amino acids. The CDR3 reads CASSSVGVTPTLDTQYF. For the CDR3, the DNA is TGTGCCAGCAGCTCGGTCGGGGTTACCCCCACATTAGATACGCAGTATTTT.

This clone was seen just once. The rearrangement joins TRBV27 to TRBJ1-5; weak D call: TRBD1 (5 bases). The V gene's germline CDR1 is MNHEY and CDR2 SMNVEV (reference sequence). The CDR3 has 14 amino acids. Deletions cut 0 bases from V and 6 bases from J, with 9 bases between. CDR3 residues: CASSLSGDGQPQHF. For the CDR3, the DNA is TGTGCCAGCAGTTTATCAGGGGATGGTCAGCCCCAGCATTTT.

The J gene is TRBJ2-7, the V gene TRBV5-1; D may be TRBD1 (6 bases). Germline lookup yields CDR1 SGHRS and CDR2 YFSETQ. The V and J ends lost 4 bases and 4 bases respectively, with 15 bases between them. The CDR3 covers 14 residues. Here the CDR3 reads CASSPEQGLYEQYF. In DNA form, the CDR3 reads TGCGCCAGCAGCCCAGAACAGGGTTTATACGAGCAGTACTTC.

The chain uses TRBV4-1 and TRBJ1-5; D gene uncertain. V lost 1 base, J lost 7 bases, and 14 bases lay in between. CDR3 length equals 15 residues. The germline V gene encodes CDR1 MGHRA and CDR2 YSYEKL. CDR3 residues: CASSQVAAPEQPQHF. The DNA of the CDR3 is TGCGCCAGCAGCCAAGTTGCGGCCCCCGAACAGCCCCAGCATTTT.

The sample holds a few counts of this clone. The chain links TRBV27 to TRBJ1-4; 8 nucleotides align to TRBD1. Trimming took 3 bases from V and 6 from J; bases not matched to a gene: 9. CDR1 is MNHEY and CDR2 is SMNVEV in the germline V gene (reference sequence). The CDR3 contains 16 residues. CDR3 DNA: TGTGCCAGCAGTTTCGTTCGTGGGACAGGCTATGAAAAACTGTTTTTT. As protein: CASSFVRGTGYEKLFF.

The chain couples TRBV7-9 to TRBJ2-7, with 7 bases aligning to TRBD1. Trimming took 5 bases from V and 5 from J; bases not matched to a gene: 9. This CDR3 region has 14 residues. CDR1 is SEHNR and CDR2 is FQNEAQ in the germline V gene (reference sequence). Here the CDR3 reads CASSAPPGQNEQYF. The CDR3 coding sequence is TGTGCCAGCAGCGCCCCCCCGGGACAGAACGAGCAGTACTTC.

The chain is built from TRBV27 and TRBJ2-1; maybe TRBD1 (6 bases). The CDR3 runs 17 residues. CDR1 is MNHEY, CDR2 SMNVEV, per germline (reference sequence). V dropped 7 bases and J dropped 7 bases, with 26 bases sitting between them. The CDR3 nucleotides are TGTGCCAGCACTAAAGGGCCCCTAGGGGGTACTTGGAATGAGCAGTTCTTC. This gives the protein CASTKGPLGGTWNEQFF.

The chain employs TRBV4-1 and TRBJ1-4; possible D gene TRBD1, 6 bases. Trimming removed 0 bases at V and 7 bases at J, with 12 bases between. The CDR3 totals 15 residues. From germline, CDR1 is MGHRA and CDR2 YSYEKL. Here the CDR3 reads CASSQDLNRAEKLFF. The CDR3 DNA reads TGCGCCAGCAGCCAAGATCTGAACAGGGCTGAAAAACTGTTTTTT.

The V and J genes are TRBV6-1 and TRBJ2-5, with 8 bases aligning to TRBD1. V was clipped by 1 base and J by 4 bases; unmatched bases: 11. This CDR3 has 17 amino acids. Germline V gene lookup returns CDR1 MNHNS and CDR2 SASEGT. This chain's CDR3 is CASSEVAGGAFGETQYF. Written as DNA, the CDR3 is TGTGCCAGCAGTGAAGTGGCAGGGGGCGCGTTTGGAGAGACCCAGTACTTC.

In its sample, this clone was seen once. V is TRBV5-4 and J is TRBJ1-3; D is possibly TRBD1 (5 bases). Germline CDR1 SGHNT, CDR2 YYREEE (reference sequence). This CDR3 is 14 amino acids long. The V gene lost 2 bases and the J gene lost 0 bases, with 6 bases spanning the gap. The chain's CDR3 is CASSLTGSGNTIYF. The CDR3 nucleotides read TGTGCCAGCAGCTTAACAGGCTCTGGAAACACCATATATTTT.

This clone was detected only once. V usage is TRBV9 and J usage is TRBJ1-5; 10 nucleotides agree with TRBD1. The CDR3 spans 18 residues. The germline V gene has CDR1 SGDLS and CDR2 YYNGEE. With V trimmed by 4 bases and J by 3 bases, 13 bases remained unmatched. CDR3 in DNA: TGTGCCAGCAGCCCAATTGGTAGGGACAGGGGTCCCAATCAGCCCCAGCATTTT. Amino acid sequence: CASSPIGRDRGPNQPQHF. The entire variable domain, with the rest obtained from reference TRBV9 and TRBJ1-5, is as follows: DSGVTQTPKHLITATGQRVTLRCSPRSGDLSVYWYQQSLDQGLQFLIQYYNGEERAKGNILERFSAQQFPDLHSELNLSSLELGDSALYFCASSPIGRDRGPNQPQHFGDGTRLSIL.

The chain carries TRBV2 and TRBJ1-5; D call uncertain. Germline loops: CDR1 SNHLY, CDR2 FYNNEI. The V and J ends lost 7 bases and 0 bases respectively, with 7 bases between them. There are 13 residues in the CDR3. Here the CDR3 DNA reads TGTGCCAGCAACTCATATAGCAATCAGCCCCAGCATTTT. Translated, it gives CASNSYSNQPQHF.

The gene calls are TRBV30 and TRBJ2-1; 9 positions agree with TRBD2. The V gene end was trimmed by 5 bases and the J gene end by 6 bases; junction bases not matched to a gene: 5. The CDR3 sequence is 13 residues long. Germline-derived CDR1 and CDR2 are GTSNPN and SVGIG (reference sequence). The CDR3 DNA sequence: TGTGCCTGGGCACTTAGCGGGAGCAATGAGCAGTTCTTC. This codes for CAWALSGSNEQFF. Looking up the rest from reference TRBV30 and TRBJ2-1 gives the full variable domain: SQTIHQWPATLVQPVGSPLSLECTVEGTSNPNLYWYRQAAGRGLQLLFYSVGIGQISSEVPQNLSASRPQDRQFILSSKKLLLSDSGFYLCAWALSGSNEQFFGPGTRLTVL.